Detailed here is one T cell receptor (beta chain). The CDR3 sequence is 14 residues long. Germline CDR1 SGDLS, CDR2 YYNGEE. V was shortened by 3 bases and J by 4 bases, with 10 bases between the two germline ends. This entry comes from a study of blood T cell repertoires in COVID-19. TCRdb's copy holds only in-frame clones and misses some; the assay was immunoSEQ multiplex PCR. The table has 160,000 or so clones, over 75% seen once. This clonotype was sampled from a woman between 40 and 55 years old with acute or convalescent COVID-19. The sample comprised peripheral blood. This chain uses TRBV9 with TRBJ2-2, with TRBD2 as a possible D gene (7 bases). CDR3: CASSDGGATGELFF. CDR3 bases: TGTGCCAGCAGCGATGGGGGGGCCACCGGGGAGCTGTTTTTT.